This TCR beta chain was sequenced in a study of identical twins. Whole-study results and caveats: Compared with models, monozygotic twins showed more out-of-frame TCR alpha sharing. The study found weaker excess twin sharing in beta out-of-frame sequences. Cross-sectional statistics, not tracking of the same donors, supported the conclusions.

Only healthy Caucasians were included as donors. This clonotype was observed many times. The antigen remains undetermined. TCRdb ran MiXCR on the 5' RACE reads and lists one entry per CDR3 protein. The sample has fewer than 350,000 distinct CDR3 sequences; under 9% are singletons. This CDR3 comprises 14 residues. Germline V gives CDR1 SGDLS, CDR2 YYNGEE. The V segment lost 4 bases and the J segment 6 bases; nucleotides outside the gene matches: 4. A further study also used this sample, focusing on yellow fever vaccine responses in identical twins.

The sequencing sample was made of memory (CD45RO+) T cells sorted from blood. The chain links TRBV9 to TRBJ1-6, with TRBD1 matching over 7 bases. The sequence came from a woman under 30 in good health. CDR3 sequence: CASSLGQANSPLHF. The CDR3 DNA follows: TGTGCCAGCAGCCTCGGACAGGCTAATTCACCCCTCCACTTT.